This TCR beta chain came from a study of T cells after yellow fever vaccination. The V gene lost 2 bases and the J gene lost 7 bases, with 12 bases spanning the gap. The length of the CDR3 is 14 residues. TCRdb called the 5' RACE reads again in MiXCR, with one record for every CDR3 protein. The table records roughly 330,000 distinct CDR3 sequences, around 7% of them present only once. The chain combines TRBV12-3 or TRBV12-4 with TRBJ1-3; D not certain. The sequence derives from a man younger than 35 who received the YFV17D yellow fever vaccine. The sequenced sample was PBMCs, obtained 35 to 50 days after the first yellow fever vaccination. CDR3 nucleotides: TGTGCCAGCAGTTTATGGCACACCGCGAACACCATATATTTT. Its protein product is CASSLWHTANTIYF.